This T cell receptor beta chain was identified during a study of blood T cell repertoires in COVID-19. The repertoire was sequenced with immunoSEQ multiplex PCR; TCRdb's copy has only in-frame clones and lacks some. The table records fewer than 400,000 clones, around 87% of them present only once. Material for sequencing was peripheral blood. This sequence originates from a human donor in a cohort sampled during active COVID-19.

CDR3 DNA: TGTGCCAGCAGTGAGTACGGCGGGGGGGCAGAGGAGCAGTTCTTC. This sequence encodes CASSEYGGGAEEQFF. The J gene is TRBJ2-1, the V gene TRBV25-1, with 9 bases that match TRBD2. CDR1 is MGHDK and CDR2 is SYGVNS in the germline V gene. The CDR3 runs 15 residues. Trimming took 3 bases from V and 10 from J; bases not matched to a gene: 10.